This T cell receptor (beta chain) is drawn from a study of T cell responses to AZD1222 COVID-19 vaccine. Whole-study findings and limits: Baseline testing showed seropositivity in only 5 or 6 AZD1222 recipients. Most donors were white British, females outnumbered males, and clonal diversity was possibly underestimated.

Libraries were prepared by immunoSEQ multiplex PCR; TCRdb keeps only in-frame clonotypes and omits some of them. The sample consists of roughly 120,000 clones, about 91% of them appearing once. CDR1 and CDR2 (germline): MNHEY, SVGAGI. Trimming shortened V by 6 bases and J by 2 bases, and 5 bases separated the two germline ends. The CDR3 runs 12 residues. Turning to this clone: The antigen is not known.

The chain uses TRBV6-5 and TRBJ1-5; D gene uncertain. This sample comprised peripheral blood, obtained on day 0 of AZD1222 vaccination. The sequence came from an adult in good health. The CDR3 DNA reads as TGTGCCAGCAGGGAGGGCAATCAGCCCCAGCATTTT. Translation: CASREGNQPQHF.